This T cell receptor (beta chain) was identified during a study of PD-L1 blockade in urothelial cancer. As for the study in general: Analyzed time points were 3 weeks (second dose) and 6 weeks after therapy began. Across blood samples, T cells had a median count of about 140,000.

Time point given: peripheral blood 6 weeks after treatment start. Pretreatment and on-treatment samples were taken, numbering 1 to 8 per patient. Germline assignment: CDR1 MDHEN and CDR2 SYDVKM. The CDR3 is 15 amino acids. The germline V and J ends were trimmed by 6 bases and 1 base, with 16 bases remaining between them. Clones were sequenced by immunoSEQ multiplex PCR, and TCRdb holds only the in-frame ones, with some missing. The data contain 120,000 or so clones, 86% of them singletons. This clonotype was obtained from a man aged 45-65 years with urothelial cancer. V and J are TRBV28 and TRBJ2-7, with a possible D match to TRBD2 (6 bases). The sequencing used PBMCs, collected around atezolizumab (anti-PD-L1) treatment. CDR3 sequence reads: CASRKWGEKSYEQYF. The CDR3 DNA sequence: TGTGCCAGCAGGAAGTGGGGGGAGAAGTCCTACGAGCAGTACTTC. The full variable domain, completed using reference TRBV28 and TRBJ2-7, is DVKVTQSSRYLVKRTGEKVFLECVQDMDHENMFWYRQDPGLGLRLIYFSYDVKMKEKGDIPEGYSVSREKKERFSLILESASTNQTSMYLCASRKWGEKSYEQYFGPGTRLTVT.